The T cell receptor beta chain under discussion was sequenced for a study of shared clonotypes between healthy human individuals. Findings of the study overall: Expectations were that clonotype sharing among donors would be affected by sequencing depth.

Only CD45RO-negative cells positively selected for CCR7 counted as naive CD8 cells, so terminally differentiated effector memory CD45RA+ cells were excluded. All participating donors were Caucasian adults from Nashville, Tennessee. As concerns this clone: Antigen unknown.

The protocol was immunoSEQ multiplex PCR, while the TCRdb copy is restricted to in-frame clones and leaves out a portion. Of hundreds of thousands of clones in the sample, 95% to 96% were seen once. Sequencing was done on a sample of naive CD8+ T cells sorted from blood. This sequence originates from a woman in her twenties or thirties in good health.

The CDR3 bases are TGCAGCGTTGAAGGGATTAGGGGCTACACCTTC. The encoded protein is CSVEGIRGYTF. The genes are TRBV29-1 and TRBJ1-2, with unresolved D. Trimming removed 1 base at V and 8 bases at J, with 8 bases between. CDR1 is SQVTM, CDR2 ANQGSEA, per germline. The CDR3 has 11 amino acids.